The 32 T cell receptor beta chains listed next were all sequenced from one sample in a study of blood T cell repertoires in COVID-19. TCRdb's table, derived via immunoSEQ multiplex PCR, lists solely in-frame clones and lacks some. Of under 250,000 clones in the sample, around 88% were seen once. Material for sequencing was peripheral blood. The receptor set was obtained from a man aged 35-49 years with active or convalescent COVID-19.

There are many counts of this clone. The V and J genes are TRBV4-1 and TRBJ1-5, with TRBD1 matching 8 bases. CDR1 and CDR2 (germline): MGHRA, YSYEKL. This CDR3 is 16 amino acids long. V lost 4 bases, J lost 7 bases, and 12 bases stayed unmatched. As DNA, the CDR3 is TGCGCCAGCAGCCCAGGACAGGGAGGGACCCGGCAGCCCCAGCATTTT. Amino acid sequence: CASSPGQGGTRQPQHF.

The V call is TRBV29-1, the J call TRBJ1-1; TRBD1 is a possible D gene (5 bases). V was shortened by 7 bases and J by 0 bases, with 12 bases between the two germline ends. Germline V CDR1 and CDR2: SQVTM, ANQGSEA. This CDR3 is 13 amino acids long. CDR3 nucleotide sequence: TGCAGCGCCACTGGGGGGGTGAACACTGAAGCTTTCTTT. It yields the protein CSATGGVNTEAFF.

The chain links TRBV7-9 to TRBJ1-1; D unclear. Germline assignment: CDR1 SEHNR and CDR2 FQNEAQ (reference sequence). Trimming shortened V by 5 bases and J by 12 bases, and 19 bases separated the two germline ends. The CDR3 is made up of 13 amino acids. The CDR3 DNA reads TGTGCCAGCAGCCCACAAGCCTTCCGGGAGACTTTCTTT. Amino acid sequence: CASSPQAFRETFF.

The chain recombines TRBV6-5 with TRBJ1-2; D gene ambiguous. V was trimmed by 2 bases and J by 7 bases, leaving 11 bases between them. Germline V gene sequence: CDR1 MNHEY, CDR2 SVGAGI. The CDR3 runs to 13 residues. CDR3 DNA sequence: TGTGCCAGCAGTTACGAGGGCGTTAGTGGCTACACCTTC. Amino acids: CASSYEGVSGYTF.

The chain employs TRBV5-1 and TRBJ2-5, with D maybe TRBD1 (5 bases). The CDR3 runs 15 residues. The V end was cut by 2 bases, the J end by 1 base, with 12 bases between. CDR1 is SGHRS, CDR2 YFSETQ, per germline. The CDR3 nucleotides read TGCGCCAGCAGCTTATCTATGGGGCCCCAAGAGACCCAGTACTTC. This encodes CASSLSMGPQETQYF.

The chain joins TRBV3-1 (or the pseudogene TRBV3-2) to TRBJ1-2, with D possibly matching TRBD1 (5 bases). This CDR3 spans 14 amino acids. Trimming took 0 bases from V and 5 from J, leaving 10 bases between them. Germline V gene sequence: CDR1 LGHDT, CDR2 YNNKEL (reference sequence). CDR3 in amino acids: CASSQEDKNYGYTF. The CDR3 DNA reads as TGTGCCAGCAGCCAAGAGGACAAAAATTATGGCTACACCTTC.

The V and J genes are TRBV7-2 and TRBJ2-7; tentative D call: TRBD1 (6 bases). V was shortened by 0 bases and J by 0 bases, with 9 bases between the two germline ends. Germline values: CDR1 SGHTA, CDR2 FQGNSA. This CDR3 spans 15 amino acids. CDR3 amino acids: CASSLAGANSYEQYF. The CDR3 DNA follows: TGTGCCAGCAGCTTAGCGGGGGCCAACTCCTACGAGCAGTACTTC.

V and J are TRBV7-3 and TRBJ2-7, with a possible D match to TRBD2 (6 bases). The DNA matches TRBJ2-5 better at its end, which makes the J call doubtful. CDR1 is SGHTA and CDR2 is FQGTGA in the germline V gene. This CDR3 has 15 residues. The DNA of the CDR3 is TGTGCCAGCAGCTTAGCGGGGATTAGAGGAGAGACCCAGTACTTC. It is translated as CASSLAGIRGETQYF.

This clone was counted once. The chain is built from TRBV6-6 and TRBJ1-1, with TRBD1 matching 8 bases. The V and J ends lost 5 bases and 1 base, in that order; junction bases with no gene match: 12. Per the germline V gene, CDR1 is MNHNY and CDR2 is SVGAGI (reference sequence). This CDR3 region has 17 residues. CDR3 in amino acids: CASSRATGAFANTEAFF. CDR3 nucleotides: TGTGCCAGCAGTCGCGCGACAGGGGCCTTCGCGAACACTGAAGCTTTCTTT.

This rearrangement joins TRBV4-1 to TRBJ2-1, with 13 bases identical to TRBD2. V shed 2 bases, J shed 7 bases, and the junction held 5 bases outside the gene matches. The CDR3 has 16 residues. CDR1 is MGHRA, CDR2 YSYEKL, per germline. The DNA for the CDR3 is TGCGCCAGCAGCCAACCCGGGACTAGCGGGGCTAATGAGCAGTTCTTC. Residues: CASSQPGTSGANEQFF.

Only a few counts were recorded for this clone. This sample includes further DNA sequences coding for the same CDR3. The V call is TRBV3-1 (or the pseudogene TRBV3-2), the J call TRBJ1-1; D may be TRBD1 (6 bases). The CDR3 extends over 14 amino acids. The germline V gene has CDR1 LGHDT and CDR2 YNNKEL (reference sequence). Trimming took 1 base from V and 1 from J, leaving 7 bases between them. The CDR3 here is CASSQVGANTEAFF. The CDR3 nucleotides read TGTGCCAGCAGCCAAGTGGGGGCGAACACTGAAGCTTTCTTT.

The genes are TRBV4-2 and TRBJ2-3; 8 bases line up with TRBD2. Per the germline V gene, CDR1 is LGHNA and CDR2 is YNFKEQ. The junction had 8 bases not matched to a gene; V was cut back by 0 bases and J by 3 bases. CDR3 length: 17 amino acids. CDR3 sequence reads: CASSQDSTGGKTDTQYF. As DNA, the CDR3 is TGTGCCAGCAGCCAAGACTCGACGGGGGGGAAAACAGATACGCAGTATTTT.

To note about this clone: One end of the junction varies from germline; a read error may be responsible. The DNA for the CDR3 is TGCGCCAGCAACAGGCTAAACTGTGGCTACACCTTC. Amino acid sequence: CASNRLNCGYTF. The gene calls are TRBV10-1 and TRBJ1-2, with D possibly being TRBD1 (5 bases). The CDR3 is made up of 12 amino acids. Per germline, CDR1 WNHNN and CDR2 SYGVQD (reference sequence).

The J gene is TRBJ1-5, the V gene TRBV4-1; TRBD1 might be the D (5 bases). CDR3 size: 14 residues. The germline V gene has CDR1 MGHRA and CDR2 YSYEKL. V lost 1 base and J lost 3, with 7 bases in between. CDR3 protein: CASSQGQINQPQHF. The DNA for the CDR3 is TGCGCCAGCAGCCAAGGACAGATCAATCAGCCCCAGCATTTT.

The genes are TRBV28 and TRBJ1-2; D unclear. The V end was cut by 6 bases, the J end by 6 bases, with 8 bases between. The germline V gene has CDR1 MDHEN and CDR2 SYDVKM. The CDR3 contains 11 residues. CDR3 coding DNA: TGTGCCAGCAGCCCCAACAATGGCTACACCTTC. As protein: CASSPNNGYTF.

The rearrangement links TRBV6-1 to TRBJ1-1; D might be TRBD1 (5 bases). This CDR3 is built from 13 residues. V was clipped by 3 bases and J by 5 bases, with 10 bases between them. Per germline, CDR1 MNHNS and CDR2 SASEGT. The CDR3 sequence is CASSDRVVTEAFF. The CDR3 bases are TGTGCCAGCAGTGACAGGGTGGTGACTGAAGCTTTCTTT.

This clone was found once. The gene calls are TRBV10-3 and TRBJ1-4; D call uncertain. Trimming pared 6 bases from V and 3 bases from J, leaving 11 bases between. Germline V gene data show CDR1 as ENHRY and CDR2 as SYGVKD. There are 14 residues in the CDR3. As DNA, the CDR3 is TGTGCCATCAGCCCCGAGGTTTCTAATGAAAAACTGTTTTTT. Its translation: CAISPEVSNEKLFF.

The V and J genes are TRBV10-2 and TRBJ1-3; D unresolved. Germline loops: CDR1 WSHSY, CDR2 SAAADI. The CDR3 has 14 amino acids. V gave up 6 bases and J gave up 3 bases, with 12 bases separating them. In DNA form, the CDR3 reads TGCGCCAGCAGCCGGACTGATCTTGGAAACACCATATATTTT. It codes for CASSRTDLGNTIYF.

This clone was seen only a few times. V is TRBV24-1 and J is TRBJ1-2, with 7 bases aligning to TRBD1. CDR1 is KGHDR and CDR2 is SFDVKD in the germline V gene. Losses at the gene ends were 4 bases for V and 4 bases for J; bases not matched to a gene: 2. CDR3 size: 13 residues. CDR3 DNA: TGTGCCACCAGTGAGGACAGGACCTATGGCTACACCTTC. Protein sequence: CATSEDRTYGYTF.

This clone was detected a few times. CDR3 protein: CASSLDRTSLSTDTQYF. DNA of the CDR3: TGTGCCAGCAGCTTGGACCGGACTAGCCTTAGCACAGATACGCAGTATTTT. This chain links TRBV7-8 with TRBJ2-3; 8 bases align to TRBD2. CDR3 length: 17 amino acids. The germline gives CDR1 SGHVS, CDR2 FQNEAQ. Germline trimming cut 3 bases from V and 0 bases from J; bases unmatched to any gene: 8.

This clone was found once. The chain is built from TRBV10-3 and TRBJ2-1, with TRBD2 matching over 7 bases. Per the germline V gene, CDR1 is ENHRY and CDR2 is SYGVKD. The CDR3 is made up of 15 amino acids. The ends lost 6 bases at V and 4 bases at J; junction bases unmatched: 9. The CDR3 reads CAIRGLGRAYNEQFF. In DNA, the CDR3 is TGTGCCATCAGGGGACTGGGGAGGGCTTACAATGAGCAGTTCTTC.

V usage is TRBV30 and J usage is TRBJ2-1; TRBD1 agrees at 10 bases. The CDR3 sequence is 15 residues long. Germline V gene lookup returns CDR1 GTSNPN and CDR2 SVGIG (reference sequence). V dropped 4 bases and J dropped 9; count of bases not matched to a gene: 12. In nucleotides, the CDR3 is TGTGCCTGGATGAGGGGACAGGGGCGACTCGGTGAGCAGTTCTTC. This sequence encodes CAWMRGQGRLGEQFF.

J is TRBJ1-2 and V is TRBV30; 9 positions agree with TRBD1. Trimming took 3 bases from V and 2 from J; bases not matched to a gene: 10. CDR1 and CDR2 from the germline V gene are GTSNPN and SVGIG (reference sequence). The CDR3 runs 16 residues. The CDR3 region has the DNA TGTGCCTGGAGACCCTCGGGACAGGGAAAGAACTATGGCTACACCTTC. This codes for CAWRPSGQGKNYGYTF.

The J gene is TRBJ1-4, the V gene TRBV7-6; 8 bases agree with TRBD1. The CDR3 has 15 amino acids. Germline CDR1 SGHVS, CDR2 FNYEAQ. With 5 bases clipped from V and 5 bases from J, the junction kept 7 bases outside the gene matches. CDR3 DNA: TGTGCCAGCAGCCTGGGACAGGCGCTAAATGAAAAACTGTTTTTT. This sequence encodes CASSLGQALNEKLFF.

The CDR3 nucleotides are TGTGCCATCCATTCTAGCGGTTCGTACGAGCAGTACTTC. Translation gives CAIHSSGSYEQYF. J is TRBJ2-7 and V is TRBV10-3, with 7 nucleotides matching TRBD2. The V gene end was trimmed by 8 bases and the J gene end by 4 bases; junction bases not matched to a gene: 8. Germline V lookup: CDR1 ENHRY, CDR2 SYGVKD. This CDR3 is 13 amino acids long.

The V gene is TRBV6-1, the J gene TRBJ2-3, with D perhaps TRBD2 (6 bases). Germline CDR1 MNHNS, CDR2 SASEGT. The CDR3 runs 16 residues. V was clipped by 3 bases and J by 0 bases, with 13 bases between them. Here the CDR3 reads CASSDRLALSTDTQYF. The CDR3 DNA is TGTGCCAGCAGTGACCGTCTAGCGTTAAGCACAGATACGCAGTATTTT.

The chain links TRBV19 to TRBJ2-1; 7 bases agree with TRBD1. CDR1 and CDR2 (germline): LNHDA, SQIVND (reference sequence). The trim removed 10 bases at V and 5 bases at J, leaving 11 bases unmatched. The CDR3 runs 14 residues. The CDR3 DNA sequence: TGTGCCACCTACGACGGGACAGAAAACAATGAGCAGTTCTTC. Its protein is CATYDGTENNEQFF.

The chain has TRBV5-1 and TRBJ2-5, with 9 bases identical to TRBD2. This CDR3 is 15 amino acids long. Germline V gene data show CDR1 as SGHRS and CDR2 as YFSETQ. The ends lost 4 bases at V and 3 bases at J; junction bases unmatched: 7. This CDR3 reads CASSPVLAGKETQYF. CDR3 DNA sequence: TGCGCCAGCAGCCCCGTACTAGCGGGTAAAGAGACCCAGTACTTC. Variable domain in full (rest from reference TRBV5-1 and TRBJ2-5): KAGVTQTPRYLIKTRGQQVTLSCSPISGHRSVSWYQQTPGQGLQFLFEYFSETQRNKGNFPGRFSGRQFSNSRSEMNVSTLELGDSALYLCASSPVLAGKETQYFGPGTRLLVL.

V usage is TRBV19 and J usage is TRBJ1-2, with TRBD1 as a possible D gene (6 bases). The germline V gene encodes CDR1 LNHDA and CDR2 SQIVND (reference sequence). CDR3 length: 15 residues. V lost 9 bases to trimming and J lost 1 base, with 18 bases between them. CDR3 bases: TGTGCCAGCCATAAGGGGGTTCTGGGTAACTATGGCTACACCTTC. Translation: CASHKGVLGNYGYTF.

This chain links TRBV30 with TRBJ2-1; 7 bases fit TRBD1. V was clipped by 2 bases and J by 0 bases; unmatched bases: 1. The germline CDR1 and CDR2 sequences are GTSNPN and SVGIG (reference sequence). CDR3 length: 14 residues. CDR3 coding DNA: TGTGCCTGGAGTCCAGGGGGCTCCTACAATGAGCAGTTCTTC. Translation: CAWSPGGSYNEQFF.

The chain joins TRBV19 to TRBJ1-1; 10 nucleotides line up with TRBD1. Germline lookup yields CDR1 LNHDA and CDR2 SQIVND (reference sequence). V lost 9 bases and J lost 0; bases outside the gene matches: 7. The CDR3 is made up of 15 amino acids. The CDR3 bases are TGTGCCAGCACTCGGACAGGGGGGATGAACACTGAAGCTTTCTTT. The encoded protein is CASTRTGGMNTEAFF.

The genes are TRBV5-8 and TRBJ2-3; 10 bases are a match to TRBD2. The CDR3 spans 16 residues. Per germline, CDR1 SGHTS and CDR2 YDEGEE. The V segment lost 2 bases and the J segment 1 base; nucleotides outside the gene matches: 4. In DNA form, the CDR3 reads TGTGCCAGCAGCTTCGGCCTAGCGGGGGGCACAGATACGCAGTATTTT. Its protein is CASSFGLAGGTDTQYF.